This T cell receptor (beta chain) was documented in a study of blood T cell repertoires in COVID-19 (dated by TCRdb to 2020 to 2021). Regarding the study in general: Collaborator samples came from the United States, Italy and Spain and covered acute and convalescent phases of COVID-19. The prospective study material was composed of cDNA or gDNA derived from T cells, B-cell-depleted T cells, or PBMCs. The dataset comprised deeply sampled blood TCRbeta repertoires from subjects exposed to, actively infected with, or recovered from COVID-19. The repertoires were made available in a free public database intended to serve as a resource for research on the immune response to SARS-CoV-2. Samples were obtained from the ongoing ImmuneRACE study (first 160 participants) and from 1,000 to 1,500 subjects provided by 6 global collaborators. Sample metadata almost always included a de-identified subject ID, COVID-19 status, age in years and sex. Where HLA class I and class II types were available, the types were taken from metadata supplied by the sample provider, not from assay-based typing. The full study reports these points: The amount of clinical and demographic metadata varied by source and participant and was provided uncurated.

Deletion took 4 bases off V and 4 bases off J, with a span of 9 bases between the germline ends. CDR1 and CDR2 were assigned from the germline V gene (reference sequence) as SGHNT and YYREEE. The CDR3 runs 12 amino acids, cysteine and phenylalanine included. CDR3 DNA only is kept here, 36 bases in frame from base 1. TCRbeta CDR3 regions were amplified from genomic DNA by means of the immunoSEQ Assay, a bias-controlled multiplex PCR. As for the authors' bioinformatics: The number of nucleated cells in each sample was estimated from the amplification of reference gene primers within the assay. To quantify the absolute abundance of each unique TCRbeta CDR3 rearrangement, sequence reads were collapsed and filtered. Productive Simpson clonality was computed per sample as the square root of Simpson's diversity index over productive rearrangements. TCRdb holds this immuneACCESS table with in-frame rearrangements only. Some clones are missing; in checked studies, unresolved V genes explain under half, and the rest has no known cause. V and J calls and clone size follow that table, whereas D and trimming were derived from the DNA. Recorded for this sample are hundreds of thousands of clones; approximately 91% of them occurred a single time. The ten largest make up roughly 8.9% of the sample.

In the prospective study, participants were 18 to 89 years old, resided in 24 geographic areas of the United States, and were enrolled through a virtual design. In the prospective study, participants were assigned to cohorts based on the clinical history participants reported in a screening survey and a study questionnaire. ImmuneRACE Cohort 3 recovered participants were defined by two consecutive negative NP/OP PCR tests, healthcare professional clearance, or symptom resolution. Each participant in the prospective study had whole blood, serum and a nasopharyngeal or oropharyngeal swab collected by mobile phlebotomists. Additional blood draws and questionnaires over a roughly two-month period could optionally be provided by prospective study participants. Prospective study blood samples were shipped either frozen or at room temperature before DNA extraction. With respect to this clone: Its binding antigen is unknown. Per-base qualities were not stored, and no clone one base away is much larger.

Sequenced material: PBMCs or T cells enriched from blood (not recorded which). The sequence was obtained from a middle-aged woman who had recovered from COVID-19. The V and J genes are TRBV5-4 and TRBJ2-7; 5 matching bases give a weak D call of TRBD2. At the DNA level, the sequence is TGTGCCAGCAGCCGGGATTGGTACGAGCAGTACTTC. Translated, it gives CASSRDWYEQYF.